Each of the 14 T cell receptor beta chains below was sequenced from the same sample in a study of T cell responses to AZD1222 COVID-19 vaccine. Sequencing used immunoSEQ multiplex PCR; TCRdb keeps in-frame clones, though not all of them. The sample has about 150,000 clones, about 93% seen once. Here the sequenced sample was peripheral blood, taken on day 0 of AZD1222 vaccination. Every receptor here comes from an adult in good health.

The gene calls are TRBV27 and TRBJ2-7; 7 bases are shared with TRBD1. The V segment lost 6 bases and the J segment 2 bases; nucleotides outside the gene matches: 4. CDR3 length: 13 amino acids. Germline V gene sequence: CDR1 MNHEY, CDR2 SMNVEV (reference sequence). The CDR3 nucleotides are TGTGCCAGCAGCCGGGACAGCACCTACGAGCAGTACTTC. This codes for CASSRDSTYEQYF.

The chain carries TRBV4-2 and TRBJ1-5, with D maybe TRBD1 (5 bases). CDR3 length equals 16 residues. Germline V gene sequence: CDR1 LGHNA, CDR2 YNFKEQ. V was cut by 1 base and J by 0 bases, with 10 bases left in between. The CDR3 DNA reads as TGTGCCAGCAGCCAAGGACAGATAGATAGCAATCAGCCCCAGCATTTT. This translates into CASSQGQIDSNQPQHF.

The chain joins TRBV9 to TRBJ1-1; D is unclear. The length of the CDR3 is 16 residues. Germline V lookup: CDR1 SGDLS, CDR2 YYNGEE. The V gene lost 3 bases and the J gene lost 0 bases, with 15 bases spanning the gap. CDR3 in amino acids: CASSGFPEVVNTEAFF. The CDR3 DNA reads TGTGCCAGCAGCGGGTTCCCCGAGGTGGTGAACACTGAAGCTTTCTTT. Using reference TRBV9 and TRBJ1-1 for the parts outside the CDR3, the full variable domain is DSGVTQTPKHLITATGQRVTLRCSPRSGDLSVYWYQQSLDQGLQFLIQYYNGEERAKGNILERFSAQQFPDLHSELNLSSLELGDSALYFCASSGFPEVVNTEAFFGQGTRLTVV.

The CDR3 here is CASSVGGRKEKLFF. CDR3 coding DNA: TGTGCCAGCAGCGTAGGGGGGCGTAAGGAAAAACTGTTTTTT. This chain links TRBV9 with TRBJ1-4, with D tentatively TRBD1 (6 bases). Between the trimmed V and J ends, which lost 0 bases and 8 bases, there was a span of 11 bases. The CDR3 contains 14 residues. Germline CDR1 and CDR2: SGDLS and YYNGEE.

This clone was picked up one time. This CDR3 is CANGALGEQFF. CDR3 in DNA: TGTGCCAACGGGGCCTTGGGTGAGCAGTTCTTC. The chain recombines TRBV6-6 with TRBJ2-1, with D possibly being TRBD1 or TRBD2 (5 bases each). Germline V gene sequence: CDR1 MNHNY, CDR2 SVGAGI (reference sequence). Trimming removed 10 bases at V and 9 bases at J, with 13 bases between. The CDR3 is 11 amino acids.

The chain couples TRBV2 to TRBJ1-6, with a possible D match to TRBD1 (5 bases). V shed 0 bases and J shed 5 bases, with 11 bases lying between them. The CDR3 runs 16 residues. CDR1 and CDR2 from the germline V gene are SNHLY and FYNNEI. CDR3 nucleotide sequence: TGTGCCAGCAGTGAAGCGGGGGGAAGGAATAATTCACCCCTCCACTTT. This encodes CASSEAGGRNNSPLHF.

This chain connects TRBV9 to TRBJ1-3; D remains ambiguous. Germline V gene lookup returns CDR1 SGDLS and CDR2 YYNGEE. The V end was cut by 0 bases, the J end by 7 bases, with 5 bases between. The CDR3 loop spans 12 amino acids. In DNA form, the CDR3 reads TGTGCCAGCAGCGTAGACTCGAACACCATATATTTT. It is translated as CASSVDSNTIYF. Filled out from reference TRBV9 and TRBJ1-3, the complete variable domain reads DSGVTQTPKHLITATGQRVTLRCSPRSGDLSVYWYQQSLDQGLQFLIQYYNGEERAKGNILERFSAQQFPDLHSELNLSSLELGDSALYFCASSVDSNTIYFGEGSWLTVV.

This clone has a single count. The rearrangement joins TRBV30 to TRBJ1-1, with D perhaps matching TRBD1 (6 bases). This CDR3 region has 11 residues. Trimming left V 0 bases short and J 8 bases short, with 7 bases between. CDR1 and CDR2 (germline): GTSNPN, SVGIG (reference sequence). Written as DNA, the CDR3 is TGTGCCTGGAGTGTACAGGGCGAAGCTTTCTTT. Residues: CAWSVQGEAFF. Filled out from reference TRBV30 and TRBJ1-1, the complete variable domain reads SQTIHQWPATLVQPVGSPLSLECTVEGTSNPNLYWYRQAAGRGLQLLFYSVGIGQISSEVPQNLSASRPQDRQFILSSKKLLLSDSGFYLCAWSVQGEAFFGQGTRLTVV.

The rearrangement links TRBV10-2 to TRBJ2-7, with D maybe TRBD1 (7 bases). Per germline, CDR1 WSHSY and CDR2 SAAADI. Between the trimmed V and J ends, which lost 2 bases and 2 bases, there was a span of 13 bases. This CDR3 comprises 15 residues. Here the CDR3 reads CASSEGQGGPYEQYF. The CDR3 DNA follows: TGCGCCAGCAGTGAGGGGCAGGGGGGTCCCTACGAGCAGTACTTC.

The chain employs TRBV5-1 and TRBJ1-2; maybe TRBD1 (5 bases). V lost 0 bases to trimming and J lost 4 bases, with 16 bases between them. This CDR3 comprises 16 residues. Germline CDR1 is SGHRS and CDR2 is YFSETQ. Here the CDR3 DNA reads TGCGCCAGCAGCTTGGGCACGGGGCCCTATCGCTATGGCTACACCTTC. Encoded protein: CASSLGTGPYRYGYTF.

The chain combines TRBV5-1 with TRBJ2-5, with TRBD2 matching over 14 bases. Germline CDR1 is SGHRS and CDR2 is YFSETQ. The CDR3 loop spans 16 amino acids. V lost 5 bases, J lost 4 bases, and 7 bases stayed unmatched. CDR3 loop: CASRLGTSGSTETQYF. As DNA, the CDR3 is TGCGCCAGCAGGCTTGGGACTAGCGGGAGCACAGAGACCCAGTACTTC.

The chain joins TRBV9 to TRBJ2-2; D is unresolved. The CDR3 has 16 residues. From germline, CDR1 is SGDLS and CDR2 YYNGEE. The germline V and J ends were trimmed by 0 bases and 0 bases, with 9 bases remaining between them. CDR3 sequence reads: CASSVVPVTNTGELFF. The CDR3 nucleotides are TGTGCCAGCAGCGTAGTTCCGGTTACGAACACCGGGGAGCTGTTTTTT.

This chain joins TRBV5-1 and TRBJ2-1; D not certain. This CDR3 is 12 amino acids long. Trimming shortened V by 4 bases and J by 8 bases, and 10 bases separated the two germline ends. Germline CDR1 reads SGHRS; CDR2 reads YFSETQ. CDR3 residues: CASSRRSDEQFF. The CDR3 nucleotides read TGCGCCAGCAGCCGCCGTTCCGATGAGCAGTTCTTC.

For the CDR3, the DNA is TGTGCCAGCAGCCCGGGGGCCACAGATACGCAGTATTTT. Translation: CASSPGATDTQYF. V gene TRBV3-1 (or the pseudogene TRBV3-2) combines with J gene TRBJ2-3, with D perhaps matching TRBD1 or TRBD2 (6 bases each). V was trimmed by 4 bases and J by 2 bases, leaving 7 bases between them. The CDR3 length is 13 residues. The germline V gene has CDR1 LGHDT and CDR2 YNNKEL (reference sequence).